This is a list of T cell receptor beta chains from one sample in a study of PD-L1 blockade in urothelial cancer. The protocol was immunoSEQ multiplex PCR, while the TCRdb copy is restricted to in-frame clones and leaves out a portion. The sample carries roughly 38,000 clones, about four fifths recorded once. Sequences were derived from PBMCs, sampled around atezolizumab (anti-PD-L1) treatment. These receptors originate from a man between 70 and 80 years old with urothelial cancer. Both conserved end residues are part of each CDR3. D genes are given only for firm matches.

j_call: TRBJ1-4; d_call: .; v_call: TRBV30; cdr3_aa: CAWSVAGVNEKLFF
j_call: TRBJ1-1; d_call: TRBD1; v_call: TRBV27; cdr3_aa: CASSSPWTGKRTTEAFF
j_call: TRBJ2-1; d_call: .; v_call: TRBV30; cdr3_aa: CAWSVIGNEQFF
j_call: TRBJ2-1; d_call: TRBD2; v_call: TRBV9; cdr3_aa: CASSAAGSSYNEQFF
j_call: TRBJ2-3; d_call: TRBD1; v_call: TRBV9; cdr3_aa: CASSVLGQGRDTQYF
j_call: TRBJ1-2; d_call: TRBD1; v_call: TRBV4-2; cdr3_aa: CASSQEYGRQGASSGYTF
j_call: TRBJ2-1; d_call: TRBD2; v_call: TRBV11-2; cdr3_aa: CASSGTPLAGVNEQFF
j_call: TRBJ1-2; d_call: TRBD1; v_call: TRBV4-3; cdr3_aa: CASSQLGQAGYGYTF
j_call: TRBJ1-6; d_call: .; v_call: TRBV7-8; cdr3_aa: CASSLIKQNSPLHF
j_call: TRBJ1-5; d_call: .; v_call: TRBV6-1; cdr3_aa: CASIPAALNQPQHF
j_call: TRBJ1-1; d_call: .; v_call: TRBV27; cdr3_aa: CASSLSLGGAPGTEAFF
j_call: TRBJ1-6; d_call: .; v_call: TRBV5-1; cdr3_aa: CASSLGGNSPLHF
j_call: TRBJ2-7; d_call: TRBD2; v_call: TRBV5-8; cdr3_aa: CASSLAAGGNGEQYF
j_call: TRBJ2-1; d_call: TRBD2; v_call: TRBV7-9; cdr3_aa: CASSLVGSGDEQFF
j_call: TRBJ2-5; d_call: TRBD2; v_call: TRBV7-2; cdr3_aa: CASSLLAGQETQYF
j_call: TRBJ2-6; d_call: TRBD1; v_call: TRBV7-6; cdr3_aa: CASSPRPGQGAGANVLTF
j_call: TRBJ2-1; d_call: TRBD2; v_call: TRBV10-3; cdr3_aa: CAIRPGLAGDEQFF
j_call: TRBJ2-2; d_call: TRBD1; v_call: TRBV4-1; cdr3_aa: CASSHGQGASTGELFF
j_call: TRBJ2-7; d_call: .; v_call: TRBV7-8; cdr3_aa: CASSYGGNSYEQYF
j_call: TRBJ2-3; d_call: TRBD1; v_call: TRBV7-2; cdr3_aa: CASSWTGGSTDTQYF
j_call: TRBJ2-2; d_call: TRBD1; v_call: TRBV5-1; cdr3_aa: CASSPPGTGNTGELFF
j_call: TRBJ2-2; d_call: TRBD2; v_call: TRBV4-1; cdr3_aa: CASSQPPGGGVGELFF
j_call: TRBJ2-1; d_call: TRBD2; v_call: TRBV7-9; cdr3_aa: CASERGGNEQFF
j_call: TRBJ2-1; d_call: .; v_call: TRBV4-1; cdr3_aa: CASSQDSRDEQFF
j_call: TRBJ2-1; d_call: .; v_call: TRBV9; cdr3_aa: CASTRDSSYNEQFF
j_call: TRBJ2-7; d_call: .; v_call: TRBV18; cdr3_aa: CASSPASSYEQYF
j_call: TRBJ2-7; d_call: TRBD1; v_call: TRBV5-6; cdr3_aa: CASSLGQGREQYF